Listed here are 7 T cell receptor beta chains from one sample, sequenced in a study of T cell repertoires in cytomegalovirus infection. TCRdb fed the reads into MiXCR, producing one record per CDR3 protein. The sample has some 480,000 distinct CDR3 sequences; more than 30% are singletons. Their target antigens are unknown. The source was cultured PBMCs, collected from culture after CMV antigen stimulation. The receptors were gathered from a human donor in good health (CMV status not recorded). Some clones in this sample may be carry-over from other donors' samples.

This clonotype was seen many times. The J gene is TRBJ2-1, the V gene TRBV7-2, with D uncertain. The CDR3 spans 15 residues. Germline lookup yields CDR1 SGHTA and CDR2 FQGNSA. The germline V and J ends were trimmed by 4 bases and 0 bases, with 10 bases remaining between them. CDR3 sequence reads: CASSSDGGSYNEQFF. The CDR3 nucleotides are TGTGCCAGCAGCTCCGACGGTGGCTCCTACAATGAGCAGTTCTTC.

CDR3 nucleotide sequence: TGTGCCAGCTCACCCACAGGGACAGCCATCACAGATACGCAGTATTTT. It yields the protein CASSPTGTAITDTQYF. This sequence joins TRBV18 and TRBJ2-3, with 7 bases matching TRBD1. From germline, CDR1 is KGHSH and CDR2 LQKENI. The CDR3 is made up of 16 amino acids. The J segment lost 2 bases and the V segment lost 3 bases, leaving 8 bases of the junction unmatched.

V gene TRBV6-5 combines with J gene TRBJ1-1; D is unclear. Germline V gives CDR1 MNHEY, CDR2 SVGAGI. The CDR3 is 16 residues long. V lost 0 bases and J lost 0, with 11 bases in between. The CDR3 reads CASSYSRFGMNTEAFF. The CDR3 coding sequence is TGTGCCAGCAGTTACTCGAGATTCGGTATGAACACTGAAGCTTTCTTT.

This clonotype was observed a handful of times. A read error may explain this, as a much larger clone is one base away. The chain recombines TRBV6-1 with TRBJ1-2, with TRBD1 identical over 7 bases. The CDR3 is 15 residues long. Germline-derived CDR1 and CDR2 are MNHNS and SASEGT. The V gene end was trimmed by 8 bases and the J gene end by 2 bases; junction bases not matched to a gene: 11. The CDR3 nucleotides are TGTGCCAGCGGGAATACAGGGGACAGAAACTATGGCTACACCTTC. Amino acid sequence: CASGNTGDRNYGYTF.

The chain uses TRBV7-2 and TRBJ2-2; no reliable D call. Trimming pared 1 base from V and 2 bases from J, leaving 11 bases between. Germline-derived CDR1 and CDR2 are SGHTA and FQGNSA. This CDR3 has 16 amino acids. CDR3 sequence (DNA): TGTGCCAGCAGCTTAGTGGGCAGCCTAAACACCGGGGAGCTGTTTTTT. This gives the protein CASSLVGSLNTGELFF.

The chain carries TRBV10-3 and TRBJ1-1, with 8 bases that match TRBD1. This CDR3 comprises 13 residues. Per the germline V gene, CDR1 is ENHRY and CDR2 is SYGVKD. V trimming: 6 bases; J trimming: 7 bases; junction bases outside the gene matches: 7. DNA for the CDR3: TGTGCCATCAGGAACGGACAGGGCGGTGAAGCTTTCTTT. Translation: CAIRNGQGGEAFF.

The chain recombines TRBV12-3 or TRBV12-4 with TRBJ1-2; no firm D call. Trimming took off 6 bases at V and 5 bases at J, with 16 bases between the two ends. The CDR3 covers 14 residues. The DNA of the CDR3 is TGTGCCAGCAGCCTCGTACGGCCCGAGTATGGCTACACCTTC. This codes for CASSLVRPEYGYTF.